The 22 T cell receptor beta chains in this list originate from one sample, sequenced in a study of T cell responses to AZD1222 COVID-19 vaccine. Sequencing used immunoSEQ multiplex PCR; TCRdb keeps in-frame clones, though not all of them. This sample has around 160,000 clones, with about 93% found just once. Sequenced material: peripheral blood, taken on day 0 of AZD1222 vaccination. The source of these receptors is an adult in good health.

The chain carries TRBV5-1 and TRBJ2-1; TRBD2 aligns across 12 bases. CDR1 SGHRS and CDR2 YFSETQ come from the germline V gene. The ends lost 4 bases at V and 4 bases at J; junction bases unmatched: 3. This CDR3 has 15 residues. The CDR3 reads CASSPSGGAYNEQFF. The CDR3, as DNA: TGCGCCAGCAGCCCTAGCGGGGGGGCTTACAATGAGCAGTTCTTC.

The chain employs TRBV5-6 and TRBJ1-4, with D tentatively TRBD1 (6 bases). The V and J ends lost 0 bases and 10 bases respectively, with 13 bases between them. Germline CDR1 SGHDT, CDR2 YYEEEE. This CDR3 contains 14 residues. The CDR3 region has the DNA TGTGCCAGCAGCTTGGGGATTGGGGGCGGAAAACTGTTTTTT. This encodes CASSLGIGGGKLFF.

This clone was picked up a small number of times. The rearrangement links TRBV7-5 to TRBJ1-4; the table calls TRBD1, which could not be checked here. TRBV7-5 is deemed a pseudogene. The CDR3 is 16 residues long. The CDR3 loop is CVRSLPPPDRGEKLFF. For the CDR3, the DNA is TGTGTCAGAAGCCTCCCCCCCCCGGACAGGGGTGAAAAACTGTTTTTT.

The chain uses TRBV5-1 and TRBJ2-1, with 9 positions matching TRBD2. CDR1 and CDR2 (germline): SGHRS, YFSETQ. CDR3 length equals 17 residues. After removal of 0 bases from V and 9 bases from J, the junction contained 13 bases not matched to a gene. The CDR3 DNA reads as TGCGCCAGCAGCTTGGCCGGACTAGCGTCCCCCACCGGTGAGCAGTTCTTC. Its translation is CASSLAGLASPTGEQFF.

This chain links TRBV3-1 (or the pseudogene TRBV3-2) with TRBJ2-2; 8 bases align to TRBD2. CDR1 LGHDT and CDR2 YNNKEL come from the germline V gene (reference sequence). V shed 5 bases and J 4 bases; nucleotides not matched to a gene: 9. The CDR3 spans 16 residues. The CDR3 DNA is TGTGCCAGCAGCGGTGGGACTAGTGATGGCACCGGGGAGCTGTTTTTT. Translated, it gives CASSGGTSDGTGELFF.

The chain combines TRBV5-1 with TRBJ1-6, with 10 bases aligning to TRBD1. Germline V CDR1 and CDR2: SGHRS, YFSETQ. With 2 bases clipped from V and 10 bases from J, the junction kept 9 bases outside the gene matches. The CDR3 contains 16 residues. The CDR3 DNA sequence: TGCGCCAGCAGCTTTTACTATGACAGGGGGCGATCACCCCTCCACTTT. It specifies CASSFYYDRGRSPLHF. The variable domain in full, with the rest retrieved from reference TRBV5-1 and TRBJ1-6, is KAGVTQTPRYLIKTRGQQVTLSCSPISGHRSVSWYQQTPGQGLQFLFEYFSETQRNKGNFPGRFSGRQFSNSRSEMNVSTLELGDSALYLCASSFYYDRGRSPLHFGNGTRLTVT.

This chain joins TRBV24-1 and TRBJ1-5; no clear D. The CDR3 extends over 16 amino acids. Trimming removed 0 bases at V and 2 bases at J, with 10 bases between. Germline V gives CDR1 KGHDR, CDR2 SFDVKD. DNA for the CDR3: TGTGCCACCAGTGATTTGTCAGCCACGGGCAATCAGCCCCAGCATTTT. Its protein product is CATSDLSATGNQPQHF.

In its sample, this clone was seen once. This rearrangement joins TRBV2 to TRBJ1-6; 7 nucleotides agree with TRBD1. The CDR3 loop spans 13 amino acids. V was pared by 3 bases and J by 7 bases, with 0 bases of the junction left unmatched. Germline V gene sequence: CDR1 SNHLY, CDR2 FYNNEI. CDR3 region: CASSDRGNSPLHF. As DNA, the CDR3 is TGTGCCAGCAGTGACAGGGGGAATTCACCCCTCCACTTT.

J is TRBJ2-1 and V is TRBV9; D is unresolved. V was clipped by 4 bases and J by 1 base, with 6 bases between them. In germline, CDR1 is SGDLS, CDR2 YYNGEE. The CDR3 runs 13 residues. CDR3 nucleotide sequence: TGTGCCAGCAGCCCCCCTTCCTACAATGAGCAGTTCTTC. Translation: CASSPPSYNEQFF.

The chain combines TRBV2 with TRBJ2-7, with unresolved D. Trimming shortened V by 5 bases and J by 7 bases, and 9 bases separated the two germline ends. CDR1 SNHLY and CDR2 FYNNEI come from the germline V gene. This CDR3 is 11 amino acids long. CDR3 amino acids: CASSRKREQYF. The CDR3 bases are TGTGCCAGCAGTCGCAAAAGGGAGCAGTACTTC.

This clone was recorded only once. The chain recombines TRBV27 with TRBJ1-6, with D possibly matching TRBD1 (6 bases). V lost 5 bases and J 9 bases, leaving 14 bases between the germline ends. There are 14 residues in the CDR3. Germline CDR1 and CDR2: MNHEY and SMNVEV (reference sequence). The CDR3 coding sequence is TGTGCCAGCAGTCCCGACGTAGGGGGTTCACCCCTCCACTTT. Its translation is CASSPDVGGSPLHF.

This chain links TRBV19 with TRBJ1-1, with a weak D call TRBD1 (6 bases). Trimming shortened V by 5 bases and J by 0 bases, and 10 bases separated the two germline ends. This CDR3 is built from 14 residues. CDR1 is LNHDA, CDR2 SQIVND, per germline (reference sequence). CDR3 amino acids: CASSRGQLNTEAFF. CDR3 coding DNA: TGTGCCAGTAGTCGGGGGCAACTGAACACTGAAGCTTTCTTT.

The rearrangement links TRBV12-3 or TRBV12-4 to TRBJ2-1, with D uncertain. The CDR3 has 12 residues. Trimming removed 7 bases from V and 4 bases from J, with 8 bases in between. The CDR3 is CASKREYNEQFF. The CDR3 DNA is TGTGCCAGCAAAAGGGAATACAATGAGCAGTTCTTC.

The chain joins TRBV11-2 to TRBJ1-2; TRBD1 might be the D (5 bases). The CDR3 consists of 15 residues. Germline V lookup: CDR1 SGHAT, CDR2 FQNNGV. V was clipped by 5 bases and J by 2 bases, with 15 bases between them. The CDR3 protein is CASSPRVKGNYGYTF. The CDR3 DNA follows: TGTGCCAGCAGCCCTAGGGTTAAGGGGAACTATGGCTACACCTTC.

The chain couples TRBV6-5 to TRBJ2-7; TRBD1 might be the D (6 bases). The V and J ends lost 2 bases and 1 base respectively, with 12 bases between them. This CDR3 comprises 15 residues. Germline CDR1 MNHEY, CDR2 SVGAGI. CDR3 sequence: CASSYATGLSYEQYF. In nucleotides, the CDR3 is TGTGCCAGCAGTTACGCGACAGGCCTTTCCTACGAGCAGTACTTC.

The chain recombines TRBV5-1 with TRBJ2-1; perhaps TRBD2 as D (6 bases). The V end was cut by 0 bases, the J end by 4 bases, with 11 bases between. This CDR3 has 15 amino acids. Germline V CDR1 and CDR2: SGHRS, YFSETQ. The chain's CDR3 is CASSLAAGEYNEQFF. In DNA, the CDR3 is TGCGCCAGCAGCTTGGCAGCGGGTGAATACAATGAGCAGTTCTTC.

This sequence joins TRBV6-5 and TRBJ1-5; D is uncertain. The CDR3 is 14 residues long. Trimming left V 5 bases short and J 6 bases short, with 14 bases between. The germline gives CDR1 MNHEY, CDR2 SVGAGI. The CDR3 nucleotides read TGTGCCAGCAGTCGGCAACACCTTGGTCAGCCCCAGCATTTT. Translated: CASSRQHLGQPQHF.

This CDR3 is CASSLGPRGSNQPQHF. The DNA of the CDR3 is TGCGCCAGCAGCTTGGGGCCCAGGGGGAGCAATCAGCCCCAGCATTTT. This chain joins TRBV5-1 and TRBJ1-5, with 7 bases lining up with TRBD1. The CDR3 has 16 residues. V shed 0 bases and J 1 base; nucleotides not matched to a gene: 4. Germline loops: CDR1 SGHRS, CDR2 YFSETQ.

The V gene is TRBV5-4, the J gene TRBJ2-2; D gene unclear. Germline V gives CDR1 SGHNT, CDR2 YYREEE (reference sequence). The CDR3 length is 14 residues. V lost 1 base to trimming and J lost 6 bases, with 10 bases between them. CDR3 sequence (DNA): TGTGCCAGCAGCTTGTTAGGTGTCTCCGGGGAGCTGTTTTTT. Translation: CASSLLGVSGELFF.

This chain links TRBV19 with TRBJ2-2; TRBD1 aligns across 10 bases. V dropped 4 bases and J dropped 2; count of bases not matched to a gene: 1. Germline CDR1 and CDR2: LNHDA and SQIVND (reference sequence). This CDR3 is 15 amino acids long. The CDR3 DNA reads TGTGCCAGTAGTACGACAGGGGGCAACACCGGGGAGCTGTTTTTT. It specifies CASSTTGGNTGELFF.

This clone has only a few counts. V usage is TRBV6-4 and J usage is TRBJ2-3, with D possibly TRBD1 on 6 matching bases. CDR3 size: 14 residues. Trimming cost V 6 bases and J 5 bases, with 15 bases left between them. Germline V gives CDR1 MRHNA, CDR2 SNTAGT. CDR3 region: CASSHRAEGDTQYF. The CDR3 coding sequence is TGTGCCAGCAGCCACAGGGCCGAGGGAGATACGCAGTATTTT.

The chain employs TRBV5-1 and TRBJ2-7; D tentatively fits TRBD1 or TRBD2 (5 bases each). With 1 base removed from V and 2 bases from J, the gap between germline ends came to 16 bases. CDR1 is SGHRS and CDR2 is YFSETQ in the germline V gene. The CDR3 has 16 amino acids. As DNA, the CDR3 is TGCGCCAGCAGCTTGCAAACGGGGCTCCCGACCTACGAGCAGTACTTC. Protein sequence: CASSLQTGLPTYEQYF.